This T cell receptor beta chain was retrieved from a study of cytomegalovirus exposure and HLA in healthy donors. Whole-study results and caveats: Prediction of most subjects' HLA-A and HLA-B alleles by TCR beta sequences was reportedly accurate. Fewer N-insertions (relative to the roughly 660-donor mean) were reportedly seen in an Asian-associated ancestry cluster in a later analysis. Among TCR beta chains, those listed as cytomegalovirus-associated numbered 164.

The PCR was carried out with 60 Vbeta primers and 13 Jbeta primers. Generated by immunoSEQ multiplex PCR, the TCRdb table keeps only in-frame clones and is missing some. The data hold almost 85,000 clones, with around 80% observed a single time. Comment on this clone: Its antigen is still unknown.

Per germline, CDR1 LNHDA and CDR2 SQIVND (reference sequence). Trimming shortened V by 3 bases and J by 6 bases, and 7 bases separated the two germline ends. The CDR3 extends over 12 amino acids. This clonotype was obtained from a male donor in good health and CMV-seropositive. Sample: PBMCs. V gene TRBV19 combines with J gene TRBJ2-3, with D hard to call. Here the CDR3 reads CASSMRKDTQYF. The CDR3 DNA reads as TGTGCCAGTAGTATGCGGAAGGATACGCAGTATTTT.